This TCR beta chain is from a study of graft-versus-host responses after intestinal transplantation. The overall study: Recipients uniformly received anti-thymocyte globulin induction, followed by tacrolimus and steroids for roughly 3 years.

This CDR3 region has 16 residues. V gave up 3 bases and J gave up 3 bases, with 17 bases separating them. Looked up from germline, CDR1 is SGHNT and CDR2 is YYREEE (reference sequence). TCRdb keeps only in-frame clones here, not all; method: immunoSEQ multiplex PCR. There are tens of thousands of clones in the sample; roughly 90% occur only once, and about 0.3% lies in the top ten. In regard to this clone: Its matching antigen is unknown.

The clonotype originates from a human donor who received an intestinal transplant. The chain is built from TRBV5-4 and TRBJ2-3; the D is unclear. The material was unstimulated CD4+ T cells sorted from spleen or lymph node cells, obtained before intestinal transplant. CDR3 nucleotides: TGTGCCAGCAGCTACCCCACAGCCCCCGGGACAGATACGCAGTATTTT. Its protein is CASSYPTAPGTDTQYF.